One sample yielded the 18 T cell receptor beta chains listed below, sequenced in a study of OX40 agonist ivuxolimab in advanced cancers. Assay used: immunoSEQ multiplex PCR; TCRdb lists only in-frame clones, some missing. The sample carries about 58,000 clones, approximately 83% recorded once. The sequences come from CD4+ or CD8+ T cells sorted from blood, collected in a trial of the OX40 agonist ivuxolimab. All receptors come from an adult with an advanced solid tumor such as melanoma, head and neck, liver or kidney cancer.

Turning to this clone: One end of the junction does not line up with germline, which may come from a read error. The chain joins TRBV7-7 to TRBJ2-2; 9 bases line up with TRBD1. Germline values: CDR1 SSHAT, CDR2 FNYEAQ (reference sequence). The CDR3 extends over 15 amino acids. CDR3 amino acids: CASSLGDRATGELFF. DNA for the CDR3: TGTGCTAGCAGCTTAGGGGACAGGGCAACCGGGGAGCTGTTTTTT.

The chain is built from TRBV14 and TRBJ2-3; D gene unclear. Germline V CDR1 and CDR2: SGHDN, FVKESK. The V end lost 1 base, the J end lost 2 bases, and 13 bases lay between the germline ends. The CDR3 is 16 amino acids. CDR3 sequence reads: CASSQVARRPTDTQYF. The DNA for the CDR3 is TGTGCCAGCAGCCAAGTGGCTAGAAGGCCCACAGATACGCAGTATTTT.

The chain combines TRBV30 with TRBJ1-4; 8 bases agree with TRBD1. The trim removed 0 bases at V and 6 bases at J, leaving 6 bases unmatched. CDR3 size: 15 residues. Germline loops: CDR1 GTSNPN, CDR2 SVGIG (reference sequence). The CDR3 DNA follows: TGTGCCTGGAGTGTGGACAGGGTGTCGGATGAAAAACTGTTTTTT. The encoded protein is CAWSVDRVSDEKLFF. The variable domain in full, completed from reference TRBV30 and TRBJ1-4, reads SQTIHQWPATLVQPVGSPLSLECTVEGTSNPNLYWYRQAAGRGLQLLFYSVGIGQISSEVPQNLSASRPQDRQFILSSKKLLLSDSGFYLCAWSVDRVSDEKLFFGSGTQLSVL.

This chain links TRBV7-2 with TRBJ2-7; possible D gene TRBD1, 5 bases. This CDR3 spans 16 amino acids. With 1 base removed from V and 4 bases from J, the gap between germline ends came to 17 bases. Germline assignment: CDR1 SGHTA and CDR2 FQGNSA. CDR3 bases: TGTGCCAGCAGCTTAGAAAGGGCAGGGCAACGGTACGAGCAGTACTTC. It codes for CASSLERAGQRYEQYF.

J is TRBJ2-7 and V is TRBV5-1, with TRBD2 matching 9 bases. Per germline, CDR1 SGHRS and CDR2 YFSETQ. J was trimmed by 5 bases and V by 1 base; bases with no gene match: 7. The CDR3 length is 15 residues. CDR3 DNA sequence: TGCGCCAGCAGCTTGACGCGGCGGGAGGGCAACGAGCAGTACTTC. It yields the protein CASSLTRREGNEQYF.

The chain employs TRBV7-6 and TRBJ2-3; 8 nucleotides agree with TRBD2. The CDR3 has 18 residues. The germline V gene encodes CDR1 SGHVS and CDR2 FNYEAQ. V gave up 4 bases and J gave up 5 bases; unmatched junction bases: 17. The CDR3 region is CASSSQAPSSGGGDTQYF. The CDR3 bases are TGTGCCAGCAGCTCACAAGCTCCGTCGAGCGGGGGTGGAGATACGCAGTATTTT. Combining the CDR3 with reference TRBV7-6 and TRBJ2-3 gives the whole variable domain GAGVSQSPRYKVTKRGQDVALRCDPISGHVSLYWYRQALGQGPEFLTYFNYEAQQDKSGLPNDRFSAERPEGSISTLTIQRTEQRDSAMYRCASSSQAPSSGGGDTQYFGPGTRLTVL.

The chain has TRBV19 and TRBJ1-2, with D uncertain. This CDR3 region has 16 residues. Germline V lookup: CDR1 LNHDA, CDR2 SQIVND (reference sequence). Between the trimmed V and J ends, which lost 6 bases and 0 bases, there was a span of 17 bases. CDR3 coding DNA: TGTGCCAGTAGCCCCCCCCCGGAGTTAGCTAACTATGGCTACACCTTC. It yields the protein CASSPPPELANYGYTF.

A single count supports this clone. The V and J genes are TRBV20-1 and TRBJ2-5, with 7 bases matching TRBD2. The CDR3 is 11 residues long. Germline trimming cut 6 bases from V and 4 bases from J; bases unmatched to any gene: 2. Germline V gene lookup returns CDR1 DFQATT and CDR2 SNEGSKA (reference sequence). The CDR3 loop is CSAGTIETQYF. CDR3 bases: TGCAGTGCCGGGACTATAGAGACCCAGTACTTC.

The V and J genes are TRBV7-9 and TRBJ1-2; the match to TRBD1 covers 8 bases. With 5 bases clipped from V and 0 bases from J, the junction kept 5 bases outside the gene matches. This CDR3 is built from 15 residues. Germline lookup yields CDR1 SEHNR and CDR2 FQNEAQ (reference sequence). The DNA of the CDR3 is TGTGCCAGCAGCGGACAGGGAAGGACTAACTATGGCTACACCTTC. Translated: CASSGQGRTNYGYTF.

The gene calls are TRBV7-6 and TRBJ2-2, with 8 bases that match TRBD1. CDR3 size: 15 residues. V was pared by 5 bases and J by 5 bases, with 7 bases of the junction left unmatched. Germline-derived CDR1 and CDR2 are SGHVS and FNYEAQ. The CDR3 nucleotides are TGTGCCAGCAGCATGCAGGGGGCGCGAACCGGGGAGCTGTTTTTT. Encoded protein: CASSMQGARTGELFF.

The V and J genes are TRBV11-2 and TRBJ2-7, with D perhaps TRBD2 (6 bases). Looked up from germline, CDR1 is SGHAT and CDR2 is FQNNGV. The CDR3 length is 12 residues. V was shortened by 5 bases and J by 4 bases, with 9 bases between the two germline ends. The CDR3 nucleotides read TGTGCCAGCAGCGGGGACTTGTACGAGCAGTACTTC. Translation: CASSGDLYEQYF.

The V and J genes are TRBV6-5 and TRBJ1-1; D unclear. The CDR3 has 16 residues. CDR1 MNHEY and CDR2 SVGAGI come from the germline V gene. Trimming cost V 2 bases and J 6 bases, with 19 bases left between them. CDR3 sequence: CASSYGRVGPGAEAFF. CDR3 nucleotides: TGTGCCAGCAGTTACGGTAGGGTAGGGCCCGGGGCTGAAGCTTTCTTT.

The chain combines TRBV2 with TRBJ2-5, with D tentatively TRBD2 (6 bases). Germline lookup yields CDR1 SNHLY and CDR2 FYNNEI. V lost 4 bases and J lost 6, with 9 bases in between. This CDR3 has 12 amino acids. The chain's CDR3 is CASSVGGKTQYF. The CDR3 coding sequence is TGTGCCAGCAGTGTTGGGGGGAAGACCCAGTACTTC.

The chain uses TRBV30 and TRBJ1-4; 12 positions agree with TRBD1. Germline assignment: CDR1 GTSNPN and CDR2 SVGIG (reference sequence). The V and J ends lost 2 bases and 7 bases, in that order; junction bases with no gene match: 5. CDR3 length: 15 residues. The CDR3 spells CAWSTRDRGREKLFF. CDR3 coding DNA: TGTGCCTGGAGTACCCGGGACAGGGGGCGTGAAAAACTGTTTTTT.

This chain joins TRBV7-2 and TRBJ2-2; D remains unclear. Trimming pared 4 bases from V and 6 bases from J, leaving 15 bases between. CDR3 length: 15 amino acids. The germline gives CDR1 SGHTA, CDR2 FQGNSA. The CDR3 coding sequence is TGTGCCAGCAGCTCAATGCCCGGGTGGGCCGGGGAGCTGTTTTTT. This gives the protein CASSSMPGWAGELFF.

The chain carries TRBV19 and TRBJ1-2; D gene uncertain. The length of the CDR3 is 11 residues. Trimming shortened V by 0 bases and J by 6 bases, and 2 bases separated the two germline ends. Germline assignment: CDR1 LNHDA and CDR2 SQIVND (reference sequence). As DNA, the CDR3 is TGTGCCAGTAGTATAGATAATGGCTACACCTTC. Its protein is CASSIDNGYTF.

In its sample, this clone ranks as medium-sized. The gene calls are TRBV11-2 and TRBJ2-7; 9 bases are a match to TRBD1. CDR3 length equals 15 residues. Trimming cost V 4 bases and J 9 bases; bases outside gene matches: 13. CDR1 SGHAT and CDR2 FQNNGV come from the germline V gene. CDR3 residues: CASSSHRGPPTGQYF. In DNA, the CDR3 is TGTGCCAGCAGCTCTCACAGGGGGCCTCCTACGGGGCAGTACTTC. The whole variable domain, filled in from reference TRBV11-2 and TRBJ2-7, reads EAGVAQSPRYKIIEKRQSVAFWCNPISGHATLYWYQQILGQGPKLLIQFQNNGVVDDSQLPKDRFSAERLKGVDSTLKIQPAKLEDSAVYLCASSSHRGPPTGQYFGPGTRLTVT.

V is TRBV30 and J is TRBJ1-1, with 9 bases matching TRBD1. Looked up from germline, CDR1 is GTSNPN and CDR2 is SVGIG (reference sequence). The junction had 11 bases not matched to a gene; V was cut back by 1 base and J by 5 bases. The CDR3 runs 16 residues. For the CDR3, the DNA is TGTGCCTGGAGTGCCTTCGGACAGGGGTTGGAGACTGAAGCTTTCTTT. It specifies CAWSAFGQGLETEAFF. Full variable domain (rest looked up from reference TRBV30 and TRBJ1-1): SQTIHQWPATLVQPVGSPLSLECTVEGTSNPNLYWYRQAAGRGLQLLFYSVGIGQISSEVPQNLSASRPQDRQFILSSKKLLLSDSGFYLCAWSAFGQGLETEAFFGQGTRLTVV.